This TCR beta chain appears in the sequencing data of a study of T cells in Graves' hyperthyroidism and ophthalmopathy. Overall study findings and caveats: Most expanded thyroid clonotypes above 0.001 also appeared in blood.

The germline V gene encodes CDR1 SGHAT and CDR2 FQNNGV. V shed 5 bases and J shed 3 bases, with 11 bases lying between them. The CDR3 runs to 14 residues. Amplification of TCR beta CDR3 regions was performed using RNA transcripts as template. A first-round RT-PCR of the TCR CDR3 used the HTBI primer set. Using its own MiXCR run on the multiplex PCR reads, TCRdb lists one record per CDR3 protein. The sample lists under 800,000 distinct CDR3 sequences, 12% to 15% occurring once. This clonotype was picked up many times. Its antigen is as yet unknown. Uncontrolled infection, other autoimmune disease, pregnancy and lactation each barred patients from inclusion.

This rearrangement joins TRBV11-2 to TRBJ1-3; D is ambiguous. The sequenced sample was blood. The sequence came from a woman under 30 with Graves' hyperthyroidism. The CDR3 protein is CASSQAAGGNTIYF. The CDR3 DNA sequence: TGTGCCAGCAGCCAGGCCGCGGGTGGAAACACCATATATTTT.